This T cell receptor (beta chain) was sequenced in a study of cytomegalovirus exposure and HLA in healthy donors. Points from the study as a whole: It was reported that the classifier diagnosed cytomegalovirus status with high specificity and sensitivity in both the original and validation cohorts.

Points on this clone: Its cognate antigen is unknown.

TCRdb keeps only in-frame clones here, not all; method: immunoSEQ multiplex PCR. The table records about 120,000 clones, around 90% of them present only once. The sample taken for sequencing was PBMCs. This clonotype was sampled from a young woman in good health and CMV-seronegative.

DNA of the CDR3: TGTGCCACCAGCAGTAAGGGGAGGATTTATAGCAATCAGCCCCAGCATTTT. This codes for CATSSKGRIYSNQPQHF. The gene calls are TRBV15 and TRBJ1-5, with D possibly TRBD1 on 5 matching bases. CDR1 LNHNV and CDR2 YYDKDF come from the germline V gene (reference sequence). V lost 3 bases and J 0 bases, leaving 15 bases between the germline ends. This CDR3 comprises 17 residues.